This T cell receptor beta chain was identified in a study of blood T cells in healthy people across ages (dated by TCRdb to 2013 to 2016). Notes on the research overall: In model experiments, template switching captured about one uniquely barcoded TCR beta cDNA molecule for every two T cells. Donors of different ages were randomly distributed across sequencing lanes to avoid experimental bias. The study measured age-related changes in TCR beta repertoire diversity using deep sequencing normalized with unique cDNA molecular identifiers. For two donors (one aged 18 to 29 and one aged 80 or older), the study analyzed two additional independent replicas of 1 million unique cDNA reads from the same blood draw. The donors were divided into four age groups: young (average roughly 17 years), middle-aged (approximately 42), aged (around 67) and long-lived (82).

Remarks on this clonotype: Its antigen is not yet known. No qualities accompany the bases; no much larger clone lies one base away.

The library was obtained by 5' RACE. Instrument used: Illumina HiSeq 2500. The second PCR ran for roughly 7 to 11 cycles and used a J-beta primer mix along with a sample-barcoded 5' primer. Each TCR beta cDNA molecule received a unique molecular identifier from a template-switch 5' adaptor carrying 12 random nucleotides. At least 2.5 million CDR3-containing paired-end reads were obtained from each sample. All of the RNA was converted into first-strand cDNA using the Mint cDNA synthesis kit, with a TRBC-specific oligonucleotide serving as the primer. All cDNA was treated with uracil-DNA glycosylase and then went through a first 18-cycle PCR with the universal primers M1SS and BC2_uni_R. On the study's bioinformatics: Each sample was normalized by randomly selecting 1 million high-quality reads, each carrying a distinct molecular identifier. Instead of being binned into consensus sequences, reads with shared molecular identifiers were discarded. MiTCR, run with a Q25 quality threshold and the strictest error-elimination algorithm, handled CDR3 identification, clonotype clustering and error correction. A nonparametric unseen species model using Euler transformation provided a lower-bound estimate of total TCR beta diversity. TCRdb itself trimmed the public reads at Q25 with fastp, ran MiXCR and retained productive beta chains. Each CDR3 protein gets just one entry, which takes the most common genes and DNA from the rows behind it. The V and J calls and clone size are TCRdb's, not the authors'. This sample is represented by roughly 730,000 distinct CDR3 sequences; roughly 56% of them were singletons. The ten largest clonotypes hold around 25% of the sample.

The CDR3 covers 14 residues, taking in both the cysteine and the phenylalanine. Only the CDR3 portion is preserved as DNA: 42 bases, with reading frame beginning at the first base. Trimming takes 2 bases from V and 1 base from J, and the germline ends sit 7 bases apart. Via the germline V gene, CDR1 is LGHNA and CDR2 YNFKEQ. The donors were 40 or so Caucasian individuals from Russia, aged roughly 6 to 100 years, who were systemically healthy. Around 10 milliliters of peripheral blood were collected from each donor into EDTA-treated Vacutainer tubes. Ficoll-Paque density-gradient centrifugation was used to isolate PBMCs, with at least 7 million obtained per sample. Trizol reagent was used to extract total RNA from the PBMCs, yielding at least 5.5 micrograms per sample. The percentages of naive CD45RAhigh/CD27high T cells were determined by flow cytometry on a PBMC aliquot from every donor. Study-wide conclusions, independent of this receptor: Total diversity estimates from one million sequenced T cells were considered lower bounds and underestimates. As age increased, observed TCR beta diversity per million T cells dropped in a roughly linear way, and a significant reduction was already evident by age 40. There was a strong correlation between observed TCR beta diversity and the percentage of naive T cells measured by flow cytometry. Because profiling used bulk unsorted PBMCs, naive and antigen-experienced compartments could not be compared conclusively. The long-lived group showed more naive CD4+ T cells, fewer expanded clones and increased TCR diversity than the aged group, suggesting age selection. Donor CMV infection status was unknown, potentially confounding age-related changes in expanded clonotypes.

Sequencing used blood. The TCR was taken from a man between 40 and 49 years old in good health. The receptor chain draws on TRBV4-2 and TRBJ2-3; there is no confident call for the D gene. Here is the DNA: TGTGCCAGCAGCCAAATGTGGGGCACAGATACGCAGTATTTT. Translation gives CASSQMWGTDTQYF.